This TCR beta chain was sequenced for a study of blood T cell repertoires in COVID-19. Produced via immunoSEQ multiplex PCR; TCRdb's table is partial and in-frame only. The data contain 100,000 to 150,000 clones, 84% of them seen just once; the ten biggest clones take up around 12%. CDR1 is SGHRS and CDR2 is YFSETQ in the germline V gene. CDR3 length equals 17 residues. The ends were cut back, 0 bases at V and 2 bases at J, with 18 bases in the middle. The origin of this receptor is a woman aged 30 to 39 who had recovered from COVID-19. The sample taken for sequencing was peripheral blood. The J gene is TRBJ2-7, the V gene TRBV5-1, with D maybe TRBD1 (6 bases). This CDR3 reads CASSLDLRGRKAYEQYF. CDR3 in DNA: TGCGCCAGCAGCTTGGATCTCAGGGGACGGAAGGCCTACGAGCAGTACTTC.